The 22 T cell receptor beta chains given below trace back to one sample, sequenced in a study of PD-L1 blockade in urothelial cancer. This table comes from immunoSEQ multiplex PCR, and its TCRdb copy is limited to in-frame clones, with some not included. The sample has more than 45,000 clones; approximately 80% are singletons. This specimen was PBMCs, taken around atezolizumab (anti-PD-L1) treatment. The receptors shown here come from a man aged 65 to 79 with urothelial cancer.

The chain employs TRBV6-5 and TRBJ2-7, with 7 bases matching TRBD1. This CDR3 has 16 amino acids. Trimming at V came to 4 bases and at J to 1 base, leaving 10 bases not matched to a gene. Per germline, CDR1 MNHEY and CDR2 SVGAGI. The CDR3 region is CASSSPRQGRSYEQYF. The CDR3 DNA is TGTGCCAGCAGTTCTCCTCGACAGGGTCGGTCCTACGAGCAGTACTTC.

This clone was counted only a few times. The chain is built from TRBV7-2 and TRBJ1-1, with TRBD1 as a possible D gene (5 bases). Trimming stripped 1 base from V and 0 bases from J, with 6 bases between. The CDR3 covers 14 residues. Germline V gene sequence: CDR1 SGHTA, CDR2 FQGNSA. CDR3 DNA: TGTGCCAGCAGCTTAGGGGGCATGAACACTGAAGCTTTCTTT. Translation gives CASSLGGMNTEAFF.

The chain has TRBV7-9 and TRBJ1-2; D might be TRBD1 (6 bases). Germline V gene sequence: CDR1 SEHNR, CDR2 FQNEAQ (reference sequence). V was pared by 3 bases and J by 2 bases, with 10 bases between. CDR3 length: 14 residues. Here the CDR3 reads CASSFGGWNYGYTF. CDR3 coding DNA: TGTGCCAGCAGCTTTGGGGGCTGGAACTATGGCTACACCTTC. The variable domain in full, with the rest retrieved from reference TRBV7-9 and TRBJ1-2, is DTGVSQNPRHKITKRGQNVTFRCDPISEHNRLYWYRQTLGQGPEFLTYFQNEAQLEKSRLLSDRFSAERPKGSFSTLEIQRTEQGDSAMYLCASSFGGWNYGYTFGSGTRLTVV.

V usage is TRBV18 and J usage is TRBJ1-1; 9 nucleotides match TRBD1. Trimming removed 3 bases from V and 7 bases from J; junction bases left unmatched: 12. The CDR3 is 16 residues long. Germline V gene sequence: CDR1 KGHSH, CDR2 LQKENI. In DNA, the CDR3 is TGTGCCAGCTCACCGCTGGGACAGGGAGGGGCCCTTGAAGCTTTCTTT. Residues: CASSPLGQGGALEAFF.

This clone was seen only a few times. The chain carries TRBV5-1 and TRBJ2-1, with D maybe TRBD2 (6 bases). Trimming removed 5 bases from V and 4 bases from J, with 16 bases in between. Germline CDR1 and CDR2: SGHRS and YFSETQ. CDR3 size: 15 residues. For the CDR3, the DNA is TGCGCCAGCAGGGGGGGTAGCGGCCAGTACAATGAGCAGTTCTTC. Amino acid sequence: CASRGGSGQYNEQFF.

CDR3 bases: TGTGCCAGCAGCTTAGAGTTCGGGGGGGGGACCCAGTACTTC. This gives the protein CASSLEFGGGTQYF. J is TRBJ2-5 and V is TRBV7-2, with TRBD2 identical over 8 bases. CDR3 length: 14 residues. J was trimmed by 7 bases and V by 1 base; bases with no gene match: 5. Germline V lookup: CDR1 SGHTA, CDR2 FQGNSA. The whole variable domain, remainder taken from reference TRBV7-2 and TRBJ2-5, is GAGVSQSPSNKVTEKGKDVELRCDPISGHTALYWYRQSLGQGLEFLIYFQGNSAPDKSGLPSDRFSAERTGGSVSTLTIQRTQQEDSAVYLCASSLEFGGGTQYFGPGTRLLVL.

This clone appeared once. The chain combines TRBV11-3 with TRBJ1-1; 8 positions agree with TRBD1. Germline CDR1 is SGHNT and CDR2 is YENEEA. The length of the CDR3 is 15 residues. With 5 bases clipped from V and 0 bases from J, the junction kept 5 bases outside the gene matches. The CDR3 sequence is CASSPGQGLNTEAFF. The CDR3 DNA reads TGTGCCAGCAGCCCTGGACAGGGATTGAACACTGAAGCTTTCTTT.

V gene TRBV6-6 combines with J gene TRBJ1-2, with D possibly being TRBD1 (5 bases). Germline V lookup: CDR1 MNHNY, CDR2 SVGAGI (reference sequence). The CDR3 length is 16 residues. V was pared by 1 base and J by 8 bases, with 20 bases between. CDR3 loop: CASSYFPRTTRKGYTF. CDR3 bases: TGTGCCAGCAGTTACTTCCCCAGGACAACAAGAAAGGGCTACACCTTC.

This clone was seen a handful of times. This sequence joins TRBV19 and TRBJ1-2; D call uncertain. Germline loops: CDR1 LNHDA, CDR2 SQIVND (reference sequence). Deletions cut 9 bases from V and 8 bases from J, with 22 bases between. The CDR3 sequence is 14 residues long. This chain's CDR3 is CASHQDPLREGYTF. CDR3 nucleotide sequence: TGTGCCAGCCATCAGGATCCCTTAAGAGAAGGCTACACCTTC.

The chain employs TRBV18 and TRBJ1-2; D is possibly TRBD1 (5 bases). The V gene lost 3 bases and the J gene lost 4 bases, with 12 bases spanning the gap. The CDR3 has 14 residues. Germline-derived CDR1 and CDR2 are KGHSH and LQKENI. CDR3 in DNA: TGTGCCAGCTCACCCAGGGACTCAGTCTATGGCTACACCTTC. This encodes CASSPRDSVYGYTF.

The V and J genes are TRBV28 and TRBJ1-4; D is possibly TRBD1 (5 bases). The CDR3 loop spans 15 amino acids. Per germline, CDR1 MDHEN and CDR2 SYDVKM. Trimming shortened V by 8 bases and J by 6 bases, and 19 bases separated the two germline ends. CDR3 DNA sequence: TGTGCCAGCGCCCACCGGGGGGGAAAAGATGAAAAACTGTTTTTT. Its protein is CASAHRGGKDEKLFF.

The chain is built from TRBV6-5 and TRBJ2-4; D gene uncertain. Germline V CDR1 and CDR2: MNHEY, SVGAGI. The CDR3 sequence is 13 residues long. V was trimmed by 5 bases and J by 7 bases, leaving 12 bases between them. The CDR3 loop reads CASSPPARNIQYF. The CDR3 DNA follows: TGTGCCAGCAGTCCGCCCGCCAGGAACATTCAGTACTTC.

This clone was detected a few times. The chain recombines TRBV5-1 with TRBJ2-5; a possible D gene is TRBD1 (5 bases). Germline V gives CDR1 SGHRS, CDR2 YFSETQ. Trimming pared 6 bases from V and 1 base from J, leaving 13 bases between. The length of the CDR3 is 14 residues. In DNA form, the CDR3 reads TGCGCCAGCACCTACGTGGACATCCAAGAGACCCAGTACTTC. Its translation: CASTYVDIQETQYF.

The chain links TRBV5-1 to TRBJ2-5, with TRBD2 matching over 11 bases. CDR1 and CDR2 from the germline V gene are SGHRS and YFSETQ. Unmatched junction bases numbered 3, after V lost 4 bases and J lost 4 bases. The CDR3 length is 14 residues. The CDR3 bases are TGCGCCAGCAGCATCGGGACTAGCGGAGAGACCCAGTACTTC. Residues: CASSIGTSGETQYF.

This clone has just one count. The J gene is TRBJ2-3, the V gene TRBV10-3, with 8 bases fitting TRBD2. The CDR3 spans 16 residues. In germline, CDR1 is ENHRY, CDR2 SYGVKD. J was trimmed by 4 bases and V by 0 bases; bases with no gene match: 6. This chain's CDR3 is CAISESRGGWPDTQYF. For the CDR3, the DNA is TGTGCCATCAGTGAGTCACGGGGGGGCTGGCCAGATACGCAGTATTTT.

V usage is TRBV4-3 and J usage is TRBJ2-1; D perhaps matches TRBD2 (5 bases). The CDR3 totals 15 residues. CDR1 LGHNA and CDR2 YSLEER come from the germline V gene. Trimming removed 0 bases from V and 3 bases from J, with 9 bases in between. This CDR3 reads CASSQEAGLYNEQFF. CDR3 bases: TGCGCCAGCAGCCAAGAGGCGGGTCTCTACAATGAGCAGTTCTTC.

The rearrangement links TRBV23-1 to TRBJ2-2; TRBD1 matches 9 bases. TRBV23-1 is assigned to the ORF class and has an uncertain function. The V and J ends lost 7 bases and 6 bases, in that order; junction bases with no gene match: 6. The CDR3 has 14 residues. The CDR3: CASTGTGFAGELFF. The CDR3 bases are TGCGCCAGCACGGGGACAGGGTTTGCCGGGGAGCTGTTTTTT.

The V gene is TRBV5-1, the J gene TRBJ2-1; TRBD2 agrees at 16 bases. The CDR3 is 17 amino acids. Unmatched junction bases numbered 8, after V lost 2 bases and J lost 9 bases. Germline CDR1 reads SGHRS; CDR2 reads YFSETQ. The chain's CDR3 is CASSFGTSGRAGGEQFF. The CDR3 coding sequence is TGCGCCAGCAGCTTTGGGACTAGCGGGAGGGCCGGGGGTGAGCAGTTCTTC.

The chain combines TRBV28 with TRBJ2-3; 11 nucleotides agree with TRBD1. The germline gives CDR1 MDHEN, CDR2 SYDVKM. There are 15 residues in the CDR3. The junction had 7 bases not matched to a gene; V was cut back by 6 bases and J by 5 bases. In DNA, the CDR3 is TGTGCCAGCAGAGTCGGGGGACAGGGGGAAGATACGCAGTATTTT. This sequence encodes CASRVGGQGEDTQYF.

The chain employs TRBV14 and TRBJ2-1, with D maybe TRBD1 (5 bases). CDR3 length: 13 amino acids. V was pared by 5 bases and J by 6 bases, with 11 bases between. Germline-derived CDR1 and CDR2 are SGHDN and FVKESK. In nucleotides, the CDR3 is TGTGCCAGCAGCGGTCGACAGAGCAATGAGCAGTTCTTC. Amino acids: CASSGRQSNEQFF.

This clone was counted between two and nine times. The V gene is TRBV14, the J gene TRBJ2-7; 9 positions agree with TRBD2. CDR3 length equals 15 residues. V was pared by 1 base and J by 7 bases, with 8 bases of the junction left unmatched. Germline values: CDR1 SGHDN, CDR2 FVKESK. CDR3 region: CASSQAAGGIFEQYF. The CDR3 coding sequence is TGTGCCAGCAGCCAAGCAGCGGGAGGAATCTTTGAGCAGTACTTC.

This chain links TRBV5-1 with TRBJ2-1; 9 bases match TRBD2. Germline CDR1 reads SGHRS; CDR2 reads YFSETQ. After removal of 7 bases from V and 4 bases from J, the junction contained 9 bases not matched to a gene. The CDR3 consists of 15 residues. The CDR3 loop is CASSESGGPYNEQFF. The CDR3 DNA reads TGCGCCAGCTCTGAGAGCGGGGGGCCATACAATGAGCAGTTCTTC. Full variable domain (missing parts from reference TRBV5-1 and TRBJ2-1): KAGVTQTPRYLIKTRGQQVTLSCSPISGHRSVSWYQQTPGQGLQFLFEYFSETQRNKGNFPGRFSGRQFSNSRSEMNVSTLELGDSALYLCASSESGGPYNEQFFGPGTRLTVL.